This TCR beta chain is drawn from a study of T cell responses to AZD1222 COVID-19 vaccine. The CDR3 extends over 17 amino acids. The V end was cut by 2 bases, the J end by 1 base, with 15 bases between. CDR1 and CDR2 (germline): SGHAT, FQNNGV. With respect to this clone: Its target is unknown.

Study findings and constraints: Mapped onto spike, vaccine-associated CD4 TCRs spanned it and were dominant at 160-218 and 743-854. The repertoires were collected only after the peak T cell response.

The assay was immunoSEQ multiplex PCR, and TCRdb's table has in-frame clones only and misses some. The sample includes around 100,000 clones, roughly nine tenths of them seen just once. This material consisted of peripheral blood, taken on day 0 of AZD1222 vaccination. The chain is built from TRBV11-2 and TRBJ1-5; a possible D gene is TRBD1 (5 bases). This TCR derives from an adult in good health. CDR3 region: CASSLYSGQGSNQPQHF. The CDR3 region has the DNA TGTGCCAGCAGCTTATATTCTGGACAAGGGAGCAATCAGCCCCAGCATTTT.